This T cell receptor (beta chain) was identified during a study of siplizumab effects on memory and regulatory T cells (dated by TCRdb to the late 2010s). Context from the whole study: The study examined how the anti-CD2 antibody siplizumab affects alloreactive T-cell subsets in allogeneic mixed lymphocyte reactions built from human PBMCs.

Here is what the overall study found, with its caveats: Greater diversity appeared to be present in unstimulated naive T cells than in memory T cells, and a substantial contribution to the alloresponse seemed to be made by naive cells. In reactions with siplizumab, an average of approximately 70% of mappable alloreactive CD4+ clones were Treg-derived, compared with roughly 26% in control reactions. About 75-95% of proliferating CD4+ or CD8+ clones could not be given a naive or memory phenotype. Sequences below about 10^-5 frequency were poorly captured, so only a minor fraction of alloreactive clones could be mapped to unstimulated subsets. Whether proliferating Tregs from siplizumab cultures were suppressive was not functionally confirmed. The cumulative frequency of alloreactive sequences that could be traced back to unstimulated CD4+ memory T cells was significantly reduced by siplizumab.

Sorted unstimulated T cells and proliferating T cells recovered from mixed lymphocyte reactions underwent TCRbeta CDR3 sequencing. Fresh whole blood from fewer than 11 HLA-typed healthy donors was used as the source from which PBMCs were isolated. Unstimulated CD4+ non-regulatory T cells were FACS-sorted to map the origin of alloreactive clones. Library prep was done by the immunoSEQ multiplex PCR assay. The deep sequencing platform assayed some 98,000 TCR templates per sample. Genomic DNA extracted from sorted T cells was used for TCRbeta CDR3 sequencing. The authors processed their data as follows. The R programming language was used for the clonal analysis of the TCRbeta CDR3 data. Unstimulated samples were compared with post-reaction CFSE-low samples to define alloreactive CD4+ and CD8+ clones. By matching sequences to the repertoires of sorted unstimulated Treg and non-Treg cells, each alloreactive CD4+ clone was assigned a regulatory or non-regulatory origin. In its TCRdb copy, this immuneACCESS table keeps in-frame sequences only and misses some clones. Where compared with another copy, unresolved V genes explain less than half of these, and the others have no known cause. V and J calls and clone size are those listed in that table; D and trimming were worked out from the DNA. This sample lists approximately 94,000 clones; about 94% were detected once. Approximately 1.4% of the sample is held by the ten biggest clonotypes.

V is cut back by 6 bases and J by 3 bases, with 8 bases in the junction unmatched. The CDR3 runs 15 amino acids, cysteine and phenylalanine included. The sequence is cut down to CDR3 DNA, 45 bases in frame from base 1. In the germline V gene, CDR1 corresponds to LGHNT and CDR2 to FRNRAP. In its sample, this clone was seen once. There is no known antigen for this receptor. No quality values exist for individual bases; no much larger clone is one base distant. This TCR was recovered from a human donor in good health. Sequencing used non-Treg CD4+ T cells sorted from blood. This specimen's cell subset or site label, per the study, means: FACS-sorted unstimulated CD4+ non-regulatory T cells. The rearranged chain carries TRBV12-5 and TRBJ1-5, with 7 central nucleotides matching TRBD1. CDR3 reads: CASGYGTAINQPQHF. The DNA reads TGTGCTAGTGGCTACGGGACAGCCATCAATCAGCCCCAGCATTTT.